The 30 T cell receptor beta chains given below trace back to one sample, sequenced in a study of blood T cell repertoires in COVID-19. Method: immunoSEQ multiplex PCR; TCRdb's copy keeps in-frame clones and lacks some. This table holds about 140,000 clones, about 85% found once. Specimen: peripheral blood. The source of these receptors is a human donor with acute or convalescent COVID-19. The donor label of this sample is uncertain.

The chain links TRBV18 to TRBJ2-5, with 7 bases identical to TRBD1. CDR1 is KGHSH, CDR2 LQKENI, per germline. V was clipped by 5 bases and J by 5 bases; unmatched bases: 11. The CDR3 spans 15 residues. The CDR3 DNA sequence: TGTGCCAGCTCATCTCCGGGACAGCCGACGGAGACCCAGTACTTC. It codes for CASSSPGQPTETQYF.

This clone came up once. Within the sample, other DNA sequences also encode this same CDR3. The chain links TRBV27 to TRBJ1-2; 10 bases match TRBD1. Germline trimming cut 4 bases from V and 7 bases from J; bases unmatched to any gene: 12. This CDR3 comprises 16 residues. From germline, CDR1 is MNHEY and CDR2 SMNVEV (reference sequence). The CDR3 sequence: CASSSPDRGIGGGYTF. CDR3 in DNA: TGTGCCAGCAGTTCCCCGGACAGGGGGATTGGTGGTGGCTACACCTTC.

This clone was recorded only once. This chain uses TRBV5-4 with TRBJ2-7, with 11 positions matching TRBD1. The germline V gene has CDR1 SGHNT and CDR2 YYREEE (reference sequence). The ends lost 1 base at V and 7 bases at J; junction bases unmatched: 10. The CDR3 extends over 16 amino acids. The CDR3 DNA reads TGTGCCAGCAGCTTGCTTTCGGGACAGGGGGTAAGAGAGCAGTACTTC. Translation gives CASSLLSGQGVREQYF. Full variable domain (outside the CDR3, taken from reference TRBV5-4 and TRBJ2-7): ETGVTQSPTHLIKTRGQQVTLRCSSQSGHNTVSWYQQALGQGPQFIFQYYREEENGRGNFPPRFSGLQFPNYSSELNVNALELDDSALYLCASSLLSGQGVREQYFGPGTRLTVT.

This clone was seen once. This chain's CDR3 is CASSLTGNTEAFF. The CDR3 coding sequence is TGTGCCAGCTCACTGACAGGGAACACTGAAGCTTTCTTT. The chain combines TRBV18 with TRBJ1-1, with D possibly matching TRBD1 (6 bases). This CDR3 spans 13 amino acids. V was clipped by 4 bases and J by 1 base, with 7 bases between them. In germline, CDR1 is KGHSH, CDR2 LQKENI.

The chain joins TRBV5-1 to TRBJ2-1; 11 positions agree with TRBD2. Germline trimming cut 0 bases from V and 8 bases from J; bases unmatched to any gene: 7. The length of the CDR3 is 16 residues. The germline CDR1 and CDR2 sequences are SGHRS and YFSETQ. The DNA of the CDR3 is TGCGCCAGCAGCTTGGGCCTAGCGGGAGGCGGGGATGAGCAGTTCTTC. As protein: CASSLGLAGGGDEQFF.

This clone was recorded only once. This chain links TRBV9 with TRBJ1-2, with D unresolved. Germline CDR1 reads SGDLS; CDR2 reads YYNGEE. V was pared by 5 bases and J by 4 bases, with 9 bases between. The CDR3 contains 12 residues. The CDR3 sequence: CASRMTGYGYTF. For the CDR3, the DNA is TGTGCCAGCAGGATGACGGGCTATGGCTACACCTTC.

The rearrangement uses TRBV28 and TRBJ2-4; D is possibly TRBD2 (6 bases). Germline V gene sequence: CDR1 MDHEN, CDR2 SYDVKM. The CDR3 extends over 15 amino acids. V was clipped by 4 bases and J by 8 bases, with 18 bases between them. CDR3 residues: CASSSAGSSSHIQYF. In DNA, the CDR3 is TGTGCCAGCAGTTCGGCGGGGAGTAGCTCACACATTCAGTACTTC. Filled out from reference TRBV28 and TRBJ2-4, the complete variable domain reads DVKVTQSSRYLVKRTGEKVFLECVQDMDHENMFWYRQDPGLGLRLIYFSYDVKMKEKGDIPEGYSVSREKKERFSLILESASTNQTSMYLCASSSAGSSSHIQYFGAGTRLSVL.

The CDR3 DNA reads as TGTGCCAGCAGTTCCACTGCGGGGGCTCAAGAGACCCAGTACTTC. This translates into CASSSTAGAQETQYF. This sequence joins TRBV6-5 and TRBJ2-5, with TRBD2 as a possible D gene (7 bases). The V end was cut by 4 bases, the J end by 2 bases, with 14 bases between. The germline V gene has CDR1 MNHEY and CDR2 SVGAGI. The CDR3 runs 15 residues.

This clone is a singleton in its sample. The chain's CDR3 is CASSLEATSGSEQYV. The CDR3 region has the DNA TGTGCCAGCAGCTTAGAGGCAACTAGCGGGTCCGAGCAGTACGTC. The V call is TRBV11-2, the J call TRBJ2-7; 9 bases are shared with TRBD2. The CDR3 runs to 15 residues. CDR1 is SGHAT and CDR2 is FQNNGV in the germline V gene. J gave up 6 bases and V 0 bases, and 6 bases lay outside the gene matches.

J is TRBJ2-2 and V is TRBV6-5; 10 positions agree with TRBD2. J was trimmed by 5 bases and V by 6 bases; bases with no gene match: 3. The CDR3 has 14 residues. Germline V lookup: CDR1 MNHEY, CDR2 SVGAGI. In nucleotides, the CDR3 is TGTGCCAGCAGAGATAGCGGGGGGACCGGGGAGCTGTTTTTT. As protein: CASRDSGGTGELFF.

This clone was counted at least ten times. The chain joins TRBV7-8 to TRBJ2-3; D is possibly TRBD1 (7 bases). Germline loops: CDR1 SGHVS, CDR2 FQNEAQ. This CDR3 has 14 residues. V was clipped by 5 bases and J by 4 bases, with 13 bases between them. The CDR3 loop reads CASSRGTASDTQYF. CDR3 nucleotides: TGTGCCAGCAGCCGCGGGACAGCTTCAGATACGCAGTATTTT.

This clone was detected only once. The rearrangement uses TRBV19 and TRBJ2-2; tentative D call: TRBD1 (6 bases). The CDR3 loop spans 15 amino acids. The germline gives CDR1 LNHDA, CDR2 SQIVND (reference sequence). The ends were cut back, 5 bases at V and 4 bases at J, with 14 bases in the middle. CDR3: CASSGLQGPTGELFF. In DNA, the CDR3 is TGTGCCAGTAGTGGACTTCAGGGGCCCACCGGGGAGCTGTTTTTT. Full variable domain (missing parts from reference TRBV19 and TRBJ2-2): DGGITQSPKYLFRKEGQNVTLSCEQNLNHDAMYWYRQDPGQGLRLIYYSQIVNDFQKGDIAEGYSVSREKKESFPLTVTSAQKNPTAFYLCASSGLQGPTGELFFGEGSRLTVL.

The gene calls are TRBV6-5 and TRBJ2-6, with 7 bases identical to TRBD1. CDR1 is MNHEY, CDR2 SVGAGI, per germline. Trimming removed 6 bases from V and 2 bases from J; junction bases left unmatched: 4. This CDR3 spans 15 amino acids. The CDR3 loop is CASSVTGTGANVLTF. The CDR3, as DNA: TGTGCCAGCAGCGTGACAGGGACTGGGGCCAACGTCCTGACTTTC.

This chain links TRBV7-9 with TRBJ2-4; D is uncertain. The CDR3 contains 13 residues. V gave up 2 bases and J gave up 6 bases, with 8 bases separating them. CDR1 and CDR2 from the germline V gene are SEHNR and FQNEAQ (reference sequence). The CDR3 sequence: CASSLQAVNIQYF. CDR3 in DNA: TGTGCCAGCAGCTTACAGGCTGTAAACATTCAGTACTTC.

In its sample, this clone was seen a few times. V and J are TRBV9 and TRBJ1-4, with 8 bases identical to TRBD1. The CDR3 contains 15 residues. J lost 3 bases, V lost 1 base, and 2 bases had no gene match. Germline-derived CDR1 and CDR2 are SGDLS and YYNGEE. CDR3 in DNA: TGTGCCAGCAGCGTAAAACAGGGGGCTAATGAAAAACTGTTTTTT. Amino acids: CASSVKQGANEKLFF.

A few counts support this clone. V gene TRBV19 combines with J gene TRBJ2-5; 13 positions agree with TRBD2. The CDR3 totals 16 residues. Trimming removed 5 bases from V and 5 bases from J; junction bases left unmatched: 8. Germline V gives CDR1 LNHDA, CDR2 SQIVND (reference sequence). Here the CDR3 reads CASSAAGTSGIETQYF. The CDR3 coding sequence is TGTGCCAGTAGTGCCGCCGGGACTAGCGGGATTGAGACCCAGTACTTC.

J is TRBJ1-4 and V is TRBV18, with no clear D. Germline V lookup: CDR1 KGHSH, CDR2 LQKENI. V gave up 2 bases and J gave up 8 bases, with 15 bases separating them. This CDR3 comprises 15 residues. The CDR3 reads CASSPGIREDEKLFF. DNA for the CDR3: TGTGCCAGCTCACCAGGGATCCGGGAGGACGAAAAACTGTTTTTT.

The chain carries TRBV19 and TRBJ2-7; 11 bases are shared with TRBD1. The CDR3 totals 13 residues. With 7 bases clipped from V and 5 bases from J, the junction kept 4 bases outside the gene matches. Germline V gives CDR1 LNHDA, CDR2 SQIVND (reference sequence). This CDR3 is CASIGDRGDEQYF. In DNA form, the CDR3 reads TGTGCCAGTATTGGGGACAGGGGGGACGAGCAGTACTTC.

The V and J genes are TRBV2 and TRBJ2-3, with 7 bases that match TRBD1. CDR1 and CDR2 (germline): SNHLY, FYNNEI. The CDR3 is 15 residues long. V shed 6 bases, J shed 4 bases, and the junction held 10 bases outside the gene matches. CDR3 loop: CASSHSRQGSDTQYF. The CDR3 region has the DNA TGTGCCAGCAGCCACAGCCGACAGGGTTCAGATACGCAGTATTTT.

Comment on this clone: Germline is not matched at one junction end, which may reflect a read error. This CDR3 is CASSPRRLASKESQYF. In DNA, the CDR3 is TGTGCCAGCTCACCAAGGAGGCTAGCGAGTAAAGAGAGCCAGTACTTC. V is TRBV18 and J is TRBJ2-5; possibly TRBD2 for D (6 bases). This CDR3 has 16 amino acids. Germline lookup yields CDR1 KGHSH and CDR2 LQKENI.

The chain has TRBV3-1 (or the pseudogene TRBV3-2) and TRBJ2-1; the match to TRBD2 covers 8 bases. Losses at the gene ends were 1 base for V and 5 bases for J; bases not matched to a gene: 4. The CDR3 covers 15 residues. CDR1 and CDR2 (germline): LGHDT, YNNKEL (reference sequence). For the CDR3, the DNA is TGTGCCAGCAGCCAAGGCTGGCGGGGGGACAATGAGCAGTTCTTC. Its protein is CASSQGWRGDNEQFF.

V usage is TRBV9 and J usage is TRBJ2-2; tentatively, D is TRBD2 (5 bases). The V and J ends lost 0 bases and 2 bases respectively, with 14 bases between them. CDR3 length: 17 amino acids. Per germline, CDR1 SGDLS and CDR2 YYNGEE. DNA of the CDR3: TGTGCCAGCAGCGTAGGACGGGGATCATTAAACACCGGGGAGCTGTTTTTT. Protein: CASSVGRGSLNTGELFF.

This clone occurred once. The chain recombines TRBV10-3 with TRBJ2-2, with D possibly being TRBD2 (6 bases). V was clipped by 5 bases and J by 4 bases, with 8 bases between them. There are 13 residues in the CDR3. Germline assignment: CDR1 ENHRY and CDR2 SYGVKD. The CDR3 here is CAISTEGTGELFF. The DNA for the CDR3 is TGTGCCATCAGTACGGAGGGCACCGGGGAGCTGTTTTTT.

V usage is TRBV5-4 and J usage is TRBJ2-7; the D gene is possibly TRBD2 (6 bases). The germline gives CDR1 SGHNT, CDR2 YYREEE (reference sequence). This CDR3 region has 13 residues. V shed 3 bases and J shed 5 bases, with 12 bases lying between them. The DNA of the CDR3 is TGTGCCAGCAGCTCGGGACTGCCCCACGAGCAGTACGTC. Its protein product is CASSSGLPHEQYV.

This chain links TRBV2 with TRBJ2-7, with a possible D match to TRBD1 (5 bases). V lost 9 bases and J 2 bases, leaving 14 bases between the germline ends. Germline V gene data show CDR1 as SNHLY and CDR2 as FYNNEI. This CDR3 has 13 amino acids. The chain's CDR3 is CASNTQGTYEQYF. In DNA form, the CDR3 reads TGTGCCAGTAATACTCAGGGCACCTACGAGCAGTACTTC.

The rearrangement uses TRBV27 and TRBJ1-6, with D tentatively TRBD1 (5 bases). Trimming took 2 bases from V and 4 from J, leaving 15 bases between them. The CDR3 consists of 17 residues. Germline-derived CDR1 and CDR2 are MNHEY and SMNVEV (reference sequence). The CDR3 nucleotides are TGTGCCAGCAGTTTAGGGACGGACTACCAATATAATTCACCCCTCCACTTT. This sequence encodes CASSLGTDYQYNSPLHF.

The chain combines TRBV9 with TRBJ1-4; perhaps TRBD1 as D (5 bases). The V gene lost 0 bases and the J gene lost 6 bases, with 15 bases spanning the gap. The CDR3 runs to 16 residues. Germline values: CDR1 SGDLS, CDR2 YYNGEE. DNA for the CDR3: TGTGCCAGCAGCGTAGGGCTTGGGGGGTCGGATGAAAAACTGTTTTTT. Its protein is CASSVGLGGSDEKLFF.

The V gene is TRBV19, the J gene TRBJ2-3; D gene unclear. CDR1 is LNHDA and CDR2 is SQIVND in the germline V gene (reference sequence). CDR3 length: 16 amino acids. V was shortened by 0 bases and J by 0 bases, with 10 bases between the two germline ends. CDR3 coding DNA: TGTGCCAGTAGTATAGATGGCGGATCTAGCACAGATACGCAGTATTTT. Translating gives CASSIDGGSSTDTQYF.

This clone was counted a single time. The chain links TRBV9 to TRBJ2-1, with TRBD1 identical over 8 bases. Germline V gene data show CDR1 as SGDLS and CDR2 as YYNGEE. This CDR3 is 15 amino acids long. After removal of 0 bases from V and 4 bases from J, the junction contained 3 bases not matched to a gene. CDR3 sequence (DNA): TGTGCCAGCAGCGTAGTTACAGGGGGGTACAATGAGCAGTTCTTC. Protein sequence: CASSVVTGGYNEQFF.

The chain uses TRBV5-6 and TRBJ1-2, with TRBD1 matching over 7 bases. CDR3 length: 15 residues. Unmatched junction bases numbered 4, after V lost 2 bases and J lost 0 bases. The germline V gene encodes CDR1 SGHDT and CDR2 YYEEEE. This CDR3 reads CASSFGQGANYGYTF. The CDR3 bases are TGTGCCAGCAGCTTTGGGCAGGGGGCTAACTATGGCTACACCTTC.